The rows below give T cell receptor beta chains drawn from one sample of a study of Ad26.COV2.S vaccination and SARS-CoV-2 variants. Repertoires were generated with immunoSEQ multiplex PCR, while TCRdb's copy carries only in-frame clones and drops some. Of roughly 460,000 clones listed, nearly 90% are singletons. The material was peripheral blood, obtained in a trial of Ad26.COV2.S vaccine versus placebo. The origin of the receptors is a person aged 18-60 years who received the Ad26.COV2.S COVID-19 vaccine or a placebo. CDR3s include the opening cysteine and the closing phenylalanine or tryptophan. The D gene is left open where the match is weak. Rows may omit the clone size; those that give it use once, few, many or a size class.

-	-	TRBV9	TRBJ2-7	TGTGCCAGCAGCGTAGAATCGGGAAGCCTCGAGCAGTACTTC	CASSVESGSLEQYF
-	-	TRBV5-1	TRBJ1-4	TGCGCCAGCAGCTGGGGCGCTGCTAATGAAAAACTGTTTTTT	CASSWGAANEKLFF
-	TRBD2	TRBV3-1/TRBV3-2	TRBJ2-5	TGTGCCAGCAGCCATGGGACTAGCGGGAGTTCTTGGGAGACCCAGTACTTC	CASSHGTSGSSWETQYF
-	TRBD1	TRBV25-1	TRBJ2-3	TGTGCCAGCAGCGCAACAGGGGGCGCTTCAGATACGCAGTATTTT	CASSATGGASDTQYF
-	-	TRBV5-6	TRBJ1-2	TGTGCCAGCAGCTTCGCAGTCAGGGTAGGGTATGGCTACACCTTC	CASSFAVRVGYGYTF
-	-	TRBV7-9	TRBJ2-5	TGTGCCAGCAGCCCCCTAAGTACTAGGTCGTTCGCCATGGAGACCCAGTACTTC	CASSPLSTRSFAMETQYF
-	TRBD1	TRBV5-1	TRBJ1-2	TGCGCCAGCAGCTTTGGACAGGATGGCTACACCTTC	CASSFGQDGYTF
-	TRBD1	TRBV7-2	TRBJ1-3	TGTGCCAGCAGCTTAACAAACAGGGGTGGAAACACCATATATTTT	CASSLTNRGGNTIYF
-	-	TRBV30	TRBJ2-5	TGTGCCTGGAGCGCTGGTGTGGAGACCCAGTACTTC	CAWSAGVETQYF
once	-	TRBV25-1	TRBJ1-2	TGTGCCAGCAGTGAATACGGCAGTCCCTCTAACTATGGCTACACCTTC	CASSEYGSPSNYGYTF
-	-	TRBV27	TRBJ1-1	TGTGCCAGCAGTTTAGACAGCCAGAACACTGAAGCTTTCTTT	CASSLDSQNTEAFF
-	TRBD1	TRBV28	TRBJ2-3	TGTGCCAGCAGTGCTACAGGGGGCGGGTTCACAGATACGCAGTATTTT	CASSATGGGFTDTQYF
-	-	TRBV4-3	TRBJ2-7	TGCGCCAGCAGCCAAGGTCACAGGCCCTACGAGCAGTACTTC	CASSQGHRPYEQYF
-	-	TRBV19	TRBJ1-4	TGTGCCAGTAGTATAGTCGGCATACTGCAAACTAATGAAAAACTGTTTTTT	CASSIVGILQTNEKLFF
-	-	TRBV5-5	TRBJ1-2	TGTGCCAGCAATCTGGCAGGGGTCTATGGCTACACCTTC	CASNLAGVYGYTF
-	-	TRBV19	TRBJ1-2	TGTGCCAGTAGTAGAGCCGACAGAACTAACTATGGCTACACCTTC	CASSRADRTNYGYTF
-	TRBD1	TRBV15	TRBJ1-5	TGTGCCACCAGCAGAGGGCGGGGTCTGGCGACAGGGAATCAGCCCCAGCATTTT	CATSRGRGLATGNQPQHF
-	TRBD1	TRBV6-5	TRBJ2-7	TGTGCCAGCAGTTACTCGGACAGGGGGTCCTACGAGCAGTACTTC	CASSYSDRGSYEQYF
-	TRBD1	TRBV25-1	TRBJ2-2	TGTGCCAGCAGTGAATCGAGGGGGCCGGTAGTCGGGGAGCTGTTTTTT	CASSESRGPVVGELFF
-	-	TRBV15	TRBJ1-1	TGTGCCACCAGTGATTCGGCACAGATGAACACTGAAGCTTTCTTT	CATSDSAQMNTEAFF
once	TRBD2	TRBV3-1/TRBV3-2	TRBJ2-2	TGTGCCAGCAGCCTCCTAGCGGGAGGAGCCGGGGAGCTGTTTTTT	CASSLLAGGAGELFF
-	TRBD1	TRBV29-1	TRBJ1-4	TGCAGCGCCCACAGGGGAACAACTAATGAAAAACTGTTTTTT	CSAHRGTTNEKLFF
-	TRBD1	TRBV2	TRBJ1-2	TGTGCCAGAAGGGAGGGGGCAGGGCCAAACTATGGCTACACCTTC	CARREGAGPNYGYTF
-	-	TRBV30	TRBJ1-5	TGTGCCTGGAGTGGGACGTCGTTAAGCAATCAGCCCCAGCATTTT	CAWSGTSLSNQPQHF
-	-	TRBV2	TRBJ2-1	-	CASSESVFLSYRFF
-	TRBD1	TRBV7-9	TRBJ1-3	TGTGCCAGCAGCTTACCTCGACAGGGGGAGGCTGGAAACACCATATATTTT	CASSLPRQGEAGNTIYF
-	-	TRBV5-1	TRBJ2-5	TGCGCCAGCAGAAAAACAGCGGAGACCCAGTACTTC	CASRKTAETQYF
-	TRBD1	TRBV24-1	TRBJ1-2	TGTGCCACCAGTCAAACAGGGGTCGGCTACACCTTC	CATSQTGVGYTF
-	-	TRBV28	TRBJ2-1	TGTGCCAGCAGTTTTTCGGACAGTGGCTCGTTCTTC	CASSFSDSGSFF
-	-	TRBV30	TRBJ1-2	TGTGCCTGGGCTAGGGACTTCAACCGCTATGGCTACACCTTC	CAWARDFNRYGYTF
-	-	TRBV7-9	TRBJ2-1	TGTGCCAGCAGCTTAGCGGCAGGACCCCCTGGTGAGCAGTTCTTC	CASSLAAGPPGEQFF
-	-	TRBV19	TRBJ1-2	TGTGCCAGTAGTGCCGGGACCCAGCACGGCGGGGGCTACACCTTC	CASSAGTQHGGGYTF
-	-	TRBV7-9	TRBJ1-1	TGTGCCAGCAGACCACGGGTTCGTATATATCCTAACACTGAAGCTTTCTTT	CASRPRVRIYPNTEAFF
-	-	TRBV3-1/TRBV3-2	TRBJ2-1	TGTGCCAGCAGGGGGTTAGGGGCCAATGAGCAGTTCTTC	CASRGLGANEQFF
-	-	TRBV6-5	TRBJ2-2	TGTGCCAGCAGTTACAGGGGCCCAGACACCGGGGAGCTGTTTTTT	CASSYRGPDTGELFF
-	-	TRBV28	TRBJ1-2	TGTGCCAGCAGTCAATCCGACCGCTATGGCTACACCTTC	CASSQSDRYGYTF
-	-	TRBV21-1	TRBJ2-7	TGTGCCAGCAGCAGAAGGCCGGGATCCCATGGGGAGCAGTACTTC	CASSRRPGSHGEQYF
-	-	TRBV12-3/TRBV12-4	TRBJ1-2	TGTGCCAGCAGTTTTTCGCGGTGGGGCTACACCTTC	CASSFSRWGYTF
-	-	TRBV7-6	TRBJ2-5	TGTGCCAGCAGCTCGATGGGTGGGGGACTGGCGGAGACCCAGTACTTC	CASSSMGGGLAETQYF
-	-	TRBV5-1	TRBJ1-1	TGCGCCAGCAGCGGGACGAACACTGAAGCTTTCTTT	CASSGTNTEAFF
-	TRBD2	TRBV18	TRBJ2-1	TGTGCCAGCTCACCTGTGGCTAGCGGGGGATCCTACAATGAGCAGTTCTTC	CASSPVASGGSYNEQFF
-	-	TRBV6-2/TRBV6-3	TRBJ2-7	TGTGCCAGCAGTTACTCACTATCCTACGAGCAGTACTTC	CASSYSLSYEQYF
-	-	TRBV2	TRBJ2-1	TGTGCCAGCATCGGGTACAATGAGCAGTTCTTC	CASIGYNEQFF
-	-	TRBV25-1	TRBJ2-1	TGTGCCAGCAGTACGGGGGTTGGGGTTATGTTCTTC	CASSTGVGVMFF
-	TRBD1	TRBV30	TRBJ1-2	TGTGCCTGGAGTTTGACAGGGCGTGTCTACTTC	CAWSLTGRVYF
once	-	TRBV15	TRBJ1-2	TGTGCCACCAGCAGAGGTAGTGCAGGGAAGGGAGGCTACACCTTC	CATSRGSAGKGGYTF